This paragraph reports one TCR beta chain. CDR1 SGHDT and CDR2 YYEEEE come from the germline V gene. This CDR3 comprises 17 residues. V was pared by 6 bases and J by 0 bases, with 10 bases of the junction left unmatched. Clones were read by immunoSEQ multiplex PCR, and TCRdb kept only the in-frame ones, dropping some. The table lists approximately 87,000 clones, around 92% of them singletons, with 0.3% to 0.45% in the top ten. This record belongs to a study of technical replicates of blood from a few donors. The TCR comes from a human donor in good health. Some clones in this sample may be carry-over from other donors' samples. The sample taken for sequencing was T cells isolated from PBMCs. The chain combines TRBV5-6 with TRBJ2-3; 10 positions agree with TRBD2. CDR3 sequence reads: CASTPLGLAKSTDTQYF. CDR3 sequence (DNA): TGTGCCAGCACCCCCCTGGGACTAGCGAAGAGCACAGATACGCAGTATTTT.